This entry is about one T cell receptor (beta chain). Its antigen is not identified. Template for every sorted-subset replicate PCR totaled approximately 0.2 ug DNA, about 30,000 T cell genomes. The assay was immunoSEQ multiplex PCR, and TCRdb's table has in-frame clones only and misses some. The table shows about 590,000 clones, with about 95% occurring only once. The data were taken from a study of shared clonotypes between healthy human individuals. Study results and limitations: Sorted-subset samples were not fully sequenced, rarefaction indicated. Limitation of the genetic and exposure-history diversity represented came from the few donors. Among the subsets, naive ones generally showed larger estimated richness than memory ones.

Naive CD8 cells lacked CD45RO and underwent positive selection for CCR7, leaving out terminally differentiated effector memory CD45RA+ cells. The V segment lost 4 bases and the J segment 2 bases; nucleotides outside the gene matches: 9. Germline CDR1 is SGHRS and CDR2 is YFSETQ. The CDR3 totals 16 residues. The gene calls are TRBV5-1 and TRBJ2-1, with 7 bases matching TRBD2. The source of this sequence is a woman aged 25 to 45 in good health. Sequencing was done on a sample of naive CD8+ T cells sorted from blood. CDR3 nucleotide sequence: TGCGCCAGCAGCCCTGCCCGCGGGAGCGCCTACAATGAGCAGTTCTTC. Protein product: CASSPARGSAYNEQFF.